This TCR beta chain was sequenced during a study of T cell clones after liver transplantation. Looking at the study overall: Subjects received no induction therapy and standard immunosuppression until randomization at 12-24 months post-transplant.

Points on this clone: Antigen specificity is unknown.

General study results and limits: Post-transplant time points were not standardized, so conclusions are preliminary. Post-transplant, graft-donor-reactive CD4 TCRbeta sequences in blood dropped significantly in most of the 8 subjects. Graft donor-reactive T cells possibly entered the graft instead of undergoing deletion.

The V gene's germline CDR1 is SGHTA and CDR2 FQGTGA. The V end was cut by 6 bases, the J end by 6 bases, with 14 bases between. This CDR3 contains 13 residues. Produced via immunoSEQ multiplex PCR; TCRdb's table is partial and in-frame only. Counted here are about 20,000 clones, 93% occurring once; the ten biggest clones make up approximately 25%. Sequenced here: CD8+ T cells from blood, sampled approximately 26 months after liver transplant. The gene calls are TRBV7-3 and TRBJ1-1; D is ambiguous. The TCR comes from a human patient who received a liver transplant. Some of these T cells may belong to the graft donor. The CDR3 region is CASSSARGAEAFF. The CDR3 nucleotides are TGTGCCAGCAGTTCAGCAAGAGGAGCTGAAGCTTTCTTT.